This entry describes one T cell receptor (beta chain). Its antigen is as yet unknown. Germline V CDR1 and CDR2: LNHNV, YYDKDF (reference sequence). The CDR3 loop spans 15 amino acids. The germline V and J ends were trimmed by 2 bases and 6 bases, with 14 bases remaining between them. This record comes from a study of CD8 T cells in ankylosing spondylitis. TCRdb processed the 5' RACE reads anew with MiXCR; each CDR3 protein has one entry. Of more than 600,000 distinct CDR3 sequences listed, 15% to 20% were seen once; the top ten hold under 20%. Points from the study as a whole: One TCR beta motif, made up of 7 or 8 highly homologous variants, appeared characteristic of ankylosing spondylitis blood. Existing reports had already noted some motif variants in reactive arthritis synovial fluid and blood.

The chain is built from TRBV15 and TRBJ2-1, with D perhaps matching TRBD1 or TRBD2 (5 bases each). The material sequenced was blood, either unsorted or a sorted T cell fraction (not recorded which). This sequence was found in a male donor with ankylosing spondylitis. The CDR3 DNA is TGTGCCACCAGCAGATCCTACGATGGGGGCAATGAGCAGTTCTTC. Translated, it gives CATSRSYDGGNEQFF.